What follows are 30 T cell receptor beta chains derived from one specimen sequenced in a study of blood T cell repertoires in COVID-19. Clones were sequenced by immunoSEQ multiplex PCR, and TCRdb holds only the in-frame ones, with some missing. This sample yields fewer than 55,000 clones, of which around 92% are seen a single time; 7% to 9% belongs to the top ten. The sequenced sample was peripheral blood. The source is a man at least 80 years old with active or convalescent COVID-19.

The V and J genes are TRBV7-2 and TRBJ2-7; tentatively, D is TRBD1 (6 bases). Per the germline V gene, CDR1 is SGHTA and CDR2 is FQGNSA. V lost 5 bases and J 9 bases, leaving 14 bases between the germline ends. This CDR3 comprises 12 residues. The chain's CDR3 is CASSPDEGGQYF. The CDR3 nucleotides are TGTGCCAGCAGCCCAGATGAAGGGGGGCAGTACTTC.

The chain couples TRBV9 to TRBJ1-1; D is possibly TRBD1 (6 bases). The V end lost 2 bases, the J end lost 1 base, and 12 bases lay between the germline ends. Looked up from germline, CDR1 is SGDLS and CDR2 is YYNGEE. The length of the CDR3 is 15 residues. CDR3 nucleotide sequence: TGTGCCAGCAGCGTTGGGGCAGGGGCGAACACTGAAGCTTTCTTT. This encodes CASSVGAGANTEAFF.

The genes are TRBV28 and TRBJ1-1, with TRBD1 identical over 7 bases. The J segment lost 4 bases and the V segment lost 10 bases, leaving 9 bases of the junction unmatched. This CDR3 is 13 amino acids long. Germline CDR1 MDHEN, CDR2 SYDVKM. The CDR3 bases are TGTGCCACCTCGTGGCAGGGGGGCACTGAAGCTTTCTTT. Protein: CATSWQGGTEAFF.

The chain employs TRBV6-6 and TRBJ2-5; TRBD1 aligns across 7 bases. This CDR3 has 15 residues. From germline, CDR1 is MNHNY and CDR2 SVGAGI (reference sequence). V was pared by 6 bases and J by 1 base, with 8 bases of the junction left unmatched. The CDR3 DNA reads as TGTGCCAGCAGCCTGGGACAGCCACCCCAAGAGACCCAGTACTTC. Translated: CASSLGQPPQETQYF.

The chain links TRBV11-2 to TRBJ2-3, with 7 bases matching TRBD2. This CDR3 has 14 residues. The germline V gene has CDR1 SGHAT and CDR2 FQNNGV. V was clipped by 0 bases and J by 4 bases; unmatched bases: 1. The CDR3 reads CASSLERGSDTQYF. CDR3 bases: TGTGCCAGCAGCTTAGAGCGGGGGTCAGATACGCAGTATTTT.

The J gene is TRBJ1-4, the V gene TRBV4-2; D is possibly TRBD1 (5 bases). Trimming pared 4 bases from V and 1 base from J, leaving 31 bases between. CDR3 size: 22 residues. The germline gives CDR1 LGHNA, CDR2 YNFKEQ. CDR3 nucleotide sequence: TGTGCCAGCAGCCCGCGGGGGGTCGGGACCTCTGGATTGGGTGAAACTAATGAAAAACTGTTTTTT. This sequence encodes CASSPRGVGTSGLGETNEKLFF.

The chain links TRBV11-2 to TRBJ2-5; TRBD1 matches at 9 bases. Looked up from germline, CDR1 is SGHAT and CDR2 is FQNNGV. V lost 5 bases to trimming and J lost 3 bases; unmatched junction nucleotides: 1. The length of the CDR3 is 13 residues. This CDR3 reads CASSRDREETQYF. The CDR3 nucleotides are TGTGCCAGCAGCCGGGACAGGGAAGAGACCCAGTACTTC.

The chain is built from TRBV7-8 and TRBJ1-1; D gene ambiguous. Between the trimmed V and J ends, which lost 4 bases and 5 bases, there was a span of 17 bases. This CDR3 is 15 amino acids long. CDR1 and CDR2 from the germline V gene are SGHVS and FQNEAQ. For the CDR3, the DNA is TGTGCCAGCAGCTCCCGCCAGAGGGTCGGGACTGAAGCTTTCTTT. It encodes CASSSRQRVGTEAFF.

The chain links TRBV28 to TRBJ1-1; possibly TRBD1 for D (6 bases). The V gene's germline CDR1 is MDHEN and CDR2 SYDVKM. V shed 2 bases and J shed 5 bases, with 12 bases lying between them. The CDR3 consists of 14 residues. CDR3 bases: TGTGCCAGCAGTTTACCGGGGGGCAGGACTGAAGCTTTCTTT. Translated: CASSLPGGRTEAFF. Variable domain in full (rest from reference TRBV28 and TRBJ1-1): DVKVTQSSRYLVKRTGEKVFLECVQDMDHENMFWYRQDPGLGLRLIYFSYDVKMKEKGDIPEGYSVSREKKERFSLILESASTNQTSMYLCASSLPGGRTEAFFGQGTRLTVV.

The chain combines TRBV7-2 with TRBJ2-7; 10 bases map to TRBD1. The CDR3 runs 14 residues. V shed 1 base, J shed 4 bases, and the junction held 1 base outside the gene matches. CDR1 and CDR2 (germline): SGHTA, FQGNSA. CDR3 nucleotides: TGTGCCAGCAGCTTAGGACAGGGGGCTTACGAGCAGTACTTC. This codes for CASSLGQGAYEQYF. Variable domain in full (rest from reference TRBV7-2 and TRBJ2-7): GAGVSQSPSNKVTEKGKDVELRCDPISGHTALYWYRQSLGQGLEFLIYFQGNSAPDKSGLPSDRFSAERTGGSVSTLTIQRTQQEDSAVYLCASSLGQGAYEQYFGPGTRLTVT.

This sequence joins TRBV6-6 and TRBJ2-7; the D is unclear. Germline-derived CDR1 and CDR2 are MNHNY and SVGAGI (reference sequence). The CDR3 extends over 14 amino acids. V lost 1 base to trimming and J lost 3 bases, with 10 bases between them. CDR3 amino acids: CASSYYGLDYEQYF. CDR3 bases: TGTGCCAGCAGTTACTATGGGCTGGACTACGAGCAGTACTTC.

This sequence joins TRBV11-3 and TRBJ2-1; 12 nucleotides align to TRBD2. This CDR3 is built from 17 residues. V shed 4 bases, J shed 9 bases, and the junction held 13 bases outside the gene matches. Germline loops: CDR1 SGHNT, CDR2 YENEEA. CDR3 bases: TGTGCCAGCAGCTCCTACTCCCCGACTAGCGGGAGCCCTGAGCAGTTCTTC. Amino acid sequence: CASSSYSPTSGSPEQFF.

The rearrangement joins TRBV20-1 to TRBJ1-2; 7 bases are shared with TRBD1. The CDR3 has 14 amino acids. The ends lost 3 bases at V and 4 bases at J; junction bases unmatched: 8. Germline values: CDR1 DFQATT, CDR2 SNEGSKA (reference sequence). CDR3 region: CSASSTGEGYGYTF. The DNA for the CDR3 is TGCAGTGCTAGTTCCACAGGGGAAGGCTATGGCTACACCTTC.

V gene TRBV10-3 combines with J gene TRBJ1-6; D not resolved. The germline V and J ends were trimmed by 3 bases and 7 bases, with 19 bases remaining between them. This CDR3 region has 17 residues. From germline, CDR1 is ENHRY and CDR2 SYGVKD. The CDR3 loop reads CAISEFPPQLNNSPLHF. CDR3 bases: TGTGCCATCAGTGAATTCCCCCCCCAGTTGAACAATTCACCCCTCCACTTT.

In DNA, the CDR3 is TGTGCCAGCAGCCCCGGGACAGGTCCGGCCTACGAGCAGTACTTC. Amino acids: CASSPGTGPAYEQYF. The chain recombines TRBV7-2 with TRBJ2-7; TRBD1 agrees at 8 bases. The length of the CDR3 is 15 residues. J gave up 2 bases and V 5 bases, and 8 bases lay outside the gene matches. The V gene's germline CDR1 is SGHTA and CDR2 FQGNSA.

V is TRBV6-2 or TRBV6-3 and J is TRBJ1-5; 9 bases match TRBD1. The CDR3 runs to 15 residues. Germline loops: CDR1 MNHEY, CDR2 SVGEGT. V lost 5 bases to trimming and J lost 6 bases; unmatched junction nucleotides: 8. The CDR3 is CASSLRDREGQPQHF. CDR3 bases: TGTGCCAGCAGTCTCCGGGACAGGGAAGGTCAGCCCCAGCATTTT.

The J gene is TRBJ1-1, the V gene TRBV18; TRBD1 is a possible D gene (6 bases). The germline gives CDR1 KGHSH, CDR2 LQKENI. This CDR3 has 17 residues. The germline V and J ends were trimmed by 3 bases and 0 bases, with 17 bases remaining between them. CDR3 DNA: TGTGCCAGCTCACCGGGGTTGGGGGGGCCCCTGAACACTGAAGCTTTCTTT. Encoded protein: CASSPGLGGPLNTEAFF.

V and J are TRBV10-3 and TRBJ1-1; D is unresolved. The germline CDR1 and CDR2 sequences are ENHRY and SYGVKD. The CDR3 runs to 11 residues. The V end was cut by 10 bases, the J end by 4 bases, with 10 bases between. DNA of the CDR3: TGTGCCAGCGGTCTTAGCACTGAAGCTTTCTTT. This translates into CASGLSTEAFF.

This rearrangement joins TRBV12-3 or TRBV12-4 to TRBJ1-2; D might be TRBD1 (5 bases). This CDR3 is 11 amino acids long. V gave up 6 bases and J gave up 8 bases, with 10 bases separating them. CDR3 residues: CASSRGLGYTF. CDR3 bases: TGTGCCAGCAGCCGGGGGTTAGGCTACACCTTC.

The chain joins TRBV28 to TRBJ2-7, with 7 bases matching TRBD1. Germline values: CDR1 MDHEN, CDR2 SYDVKM. This CDR3 is 15 amino acids long. The ends lost 2 bases at V and 0 bases at J; junction bases unmatched: 4. Written as DNA, the CDR3 is TGTGCCAGCAGTTTAAGAGGGGGCGCCTCCTACGAGCAGTACTTC. This sequence encodes CASSLRGGASYEQYF.

This chain connects TRBV4-1 to TRBJ2-7; 7 bases match TRBD1. CDR1 and CDR2 (germline): MGHRA, YSYEKL. There are 16 residues in the CDR3. Losses at the gene ends were 0 bases for V and 1 base for J; bases not matched to a gene: 6. The CDR3 loop is CASSQDPTGQSYEQYF. The CDR3 DNA reads TGCGCCAGCAGCCAAGATCCGACGGGACAGTCCTACGAGCAGTACTTC.

The chain recombines TRBV9 with TRBJ2-2; 7 positions match TRBD1. The CDR3 is made up of 17 amino acids. V shed 3 bases and J 5 bases; nucleotides not matched to a gene: 13. CDR1 and CDR2 (germline): SGDLS, YYNGEE. The CDR3 coding sequence is TGTGCCAGCAGCGCACAGCCGGCGACAGGGTTTACCGGGGAGCTGTTTTTT. Its protein is CASSAQPATGFTGELFF.

V is TRBV27 and J is TRBJ1-4; D is uncertain. The germline gives CDR1 MNHEY, CDR2 SMNVEV (reference sequence). The CDR3 runs 15 residues. Trimming removed 3 bases from V and 0 bases from J, with 8 bases in between. The DNA of the CDR3 is TGTGCCAGCAGTTTTGGGAGGGCAACTAATGAAAAACTGTTTTTT. Amino acid sequence: CASSFGRATNEKLFF.

The rearrangement joins TRBV5-1 to TRBJ1-4; D remains unclear. The germline CDR1 and CDR2 sequences are SGHRS and YFSETQ. CDR3 length: 13 amino acids. Trimming left V 4 bases short and J 4 bases short, with 8 bases between. The CDR3 region has the DNA TGCGCCAGCAGCGTAGAAGTTAATGAAAAACTGTTTTTT. It yields the protein CASSVEVNEKLFF.

The DNA of the CDR3 is TGTGCCAGCAGTACTGACAGGAACTATGGCTACACCTTC. It translates to CASSTDRNYGYTF. The J gene is TRBJ1-2, the V gene TRBV28, with D perhaps matching TRBD1 (6 bases). V dropped 5 bases and J dropped 2 bases, with 9 bases sitting between them. The CDR3 consists of 13 residues. Looked up from germline, CDR1 is MDHEN and CDR2 is SYDVKM.

The chain couples TRBV6-5 to TRBJ1-5, with 9 nucleotides matching TRBD1. This CDR3 is 15 amino acids long. Germline V gene data show CDR1 as MNHEY and CDR2 as SVGAGI. V trimming: 6 bases; J trimming: 6 bases; junction bases outside the gene matches: 9. The CDR3 sequence: CASSRTGGASQPQHF. The CDR3 DNA reads as TGTGCCAGCAGCCGTACAGGGGGCGCGAGTCAGCCCCAGCATTTT.

V and J are TRBV28 and TRBJ2-5; 7 positions match TRBD1. CDR1 and CDR2 from the germline V gene are MDHEN and SYDVKM. The CDR3 covers 17 residues. J was trimmed by 2 bases and V by 6 bases; bases with no gene match: 15. The CDR3 loop reads CASSLSPPRTGQETQYF. CDR3 nucleotides: TGTGCCAGCAGCCTTTCGCCACCTAGGACAGGACAAGAGACCCAGTACTTC.

This clone has only one observation. The chain employs TRBV30 and TRBJ2-1, with 12 bases aligning to TRBD2. Per the germline V gene, CDR1 is GTSNPN and CDR2 is SVGIG (reference sequence). The trim removed 1 base at V and 6 bases at J, leaving 4 bases unmatched. This CDR3 contains 15 residues. The chain's CDR3 is CAWSELAGGFNEQFF. The CDR3 region has the DNA TGTGCCTGGAGTGAACTAGCGGGGGGTTTCAATGAGCAGTTCTTC. Supplemented by reference TRBV30 and TRBJ2-1, the full variable domain reads SQTIHQWPATLVQPVGSPLSLECTVEGTSNPNLYWYRQAAGRGLQLLFYSVGIGQISSEVPQNLSASRPQDRQFILSSKKLLLSDSGFYLCAWSELAGGFNEQFFGPGTRLTVL.

The rearrangement uses TRBV11-3 and TRBJ2-3; D not certain. The V gene lost 5 bases and the J gene lost 4 bases, with 13 bases spanning the gap. Germline values: CDR1 SGHNT, CDR2 YENEEA. The CDR3 is 14 amino acids. This CDR3 reads CASSPTRDADTQYF. The CDR3 DNA reads as TGTGCCAGCAGCCCCACTCGAGATGCAGATACGCAGTATTTT.

Relative to its sample, this clone is large. The genes are TRBV6-4 and TRBJ1-6; 8 bases map to TRBD1. The V and J ends lost 2 bases and 10 bases, in that order; junction bases with no gene match: 7. Germline V gene data show CDR1 as MRHNA and CDR2 as SNTAGT. The CDR3 covers 15 residues. CDR3 sequence: CASSDRAGGQSPLHF. In DNA form, the CDR3 reads TGTGCCAGCAGTGACAGGGCAGGGGGCCAGTCACCCCTCCACTTT.